This record covers a single T cell receptor (beta chain). The antigen is not known. V lost 6 bases and J lost 4; bases outside the gene matches: 10. Per germline, CDR1 MDHEN and CDR2 SYDVKM. The CDR3 has 15 amino acids. This entry comes from a study of shared clonotypes between healthy human individuals. About the study: Plates per donor: three CD4 naive, three CD4 memory, two CD8 naive, one CD8 memory.

The study, taken as a whole, reports: Across subsets, estimated richness was generally greater for naive than for memory populations.

When replicate PCRs were run on sorted subsets, they used roughly 0.2 ug DNA, approximately 33,000 T cell genomes. Here immunoSEQ multiplex PCR was the method, and the copy in TCRdb shows in-frame clones only, minus some. The sample lists roughly 1,000,000 clones, around 78% seen once, with 0.55% to 0.7% in the top ten. This TCR was recovered from a man between 18 and 35 years old in good health. Some clones in this sample may be carry-over from other donors' samples. Input material: memory CD4+ T cells from PBMCs. Subset described: CD45RA-negative fraction. The chain joins TRBV28 to TRBJ1-2, with TRBD1 identical over 8 bases. The CDR3 is CASRASGGVLYGYTF. DNA for the CDR3: TGTGCCAGCAGGGCGTCAGGGGGCGTCCTCTATGGCTACACCTTC.